This TCR beta chain was sequenced in a study of T cell changes during pregnancy in multiple sclerosis. The repertoire was sequenced with immunoSEQ multiplex PCR; TCRdb's copy has only in-frame clones and lacks some. The top ten clones hold less than 2.5% of a sample with just under 65,000 clones, about nine tenths of them seen once. CDR3 length: 14 amino acids. CDR1 is MNHEY and CDR2 is SMNVEV in the germline V gene (reference sequence). V lost 5 bases and J lost 2; bases outside the gene matches: 6. The chain links TRBV27 to TRBJ2-7, with 7 positions matching TRBD1. The clonotype was recovered from a female donor in good health, enrolled as a control in a pregnancy study. The sample in question was peripheral blood, obtained in the second trimester of pregnancy. CDR3 nucleotides: TGTGCCAGCAGTCCCGGGGACAGAGCCTACGAGCAGTACTTC. This encodes CASSPGDRAYEQYF.